The text below deals with one T cell receptor beta chain. The entry originates in a study of blood T cell repertoires in COVID-19. The germline V gene encodes CDR1 SGHDN and CDR2 FVKESK. There are 15 residues in the CDR3. Trimming took 4 bases from V and 6 from J, leaving 15 bases between them. The data were produced by immunoSEQ multiplex PCR, yet TCRdb's version contains in-frame clones alone and is incomplete. Among around 130,000 clones listed, approximately 81% were seen once. The receptor comes from a man aged 55 to 69 with acute or convalescent COVID-19. Sequenced material: peripheral blood. V is TRBV14 and J is TRBJ2-2; maybe TRBD2 (6 bases). CDR3 nucleotides: TGTGCCAGCAGCCCCAGGATGGGGGGTTCCGGGGAGCTGTTTTTT. As protein: CASSPRMGGSGELFF.